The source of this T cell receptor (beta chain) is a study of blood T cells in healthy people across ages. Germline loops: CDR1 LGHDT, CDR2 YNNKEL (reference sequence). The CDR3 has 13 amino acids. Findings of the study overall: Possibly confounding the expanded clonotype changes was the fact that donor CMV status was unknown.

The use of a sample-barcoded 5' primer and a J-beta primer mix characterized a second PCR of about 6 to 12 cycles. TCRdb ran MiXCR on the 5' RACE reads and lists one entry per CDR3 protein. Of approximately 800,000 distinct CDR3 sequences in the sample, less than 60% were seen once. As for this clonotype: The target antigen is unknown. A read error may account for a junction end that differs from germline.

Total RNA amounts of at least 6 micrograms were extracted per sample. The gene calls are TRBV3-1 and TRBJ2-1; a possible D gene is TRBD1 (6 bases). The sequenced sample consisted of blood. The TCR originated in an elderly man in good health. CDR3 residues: CASNPGVSDERFF. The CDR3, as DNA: TGTGCCAGCAATCCAGGGGTCAGCGATGAGCGGTTCTTC.